Described below is a single T cell receptor (beta chain) sequence and its context. The antigen is undetermined. The PCR was carried out with 60 Vbeta primers and 13 Jbeta primers. Original methodology: Unique TCR beta chains totaled approximately 83 million in a later count, with approximately 11 million of them shared. Using immunoSEQ multiplex PCR, the repertoire was profiled, and TCRdb retains in-frame clones only, with some absent. The V and J calls and clone size were taken over from that table, and D and trimming were inferred from the DNA. Of some 130,000 clones listed, over 75% were seen once; the top ten hold about 1.3%. This record belongs to a study of cytomegalovirus exposure and HLA in healthy donors. General study results and limits: While the bulk of TCR sequences proved rare, some public TCRs turned up in many donors. An analysis that came later showed most CMV-associated TCR beta chains appearing HLA-restricted.

Samples came from healthy bone marrow donors. Germline V gene data show CDR1 as MGHDK and CDR2 as SYGVNS. V trimming: 7 bases; J trimming: 3 bases; junction bases outside the gene matches: 8. The CDR3 totals 16 residues. This clonotype was sampled from a man between 45 and 60 years old in good health and CMV-seronegative. The material sequenced was PBMCs. The chain employs TRBV25-1 and TRBJ2-1; 11 nucleotides line up with TRBD2. The CDR3 DNA follows: TGTGCCAGCATTCCTTCGACTAGCGGGAACTACAATGAGCAGTTCTTC. Translation gives CASIPSTSGNYNEQFF.